This entry is about one TCR beta chain. Antigen specificity is unknown. The data derive from a study of T-cell reconstitution after alpha-beta-depleted transplantation in children. General study points: One year post-transplant, T-cell counts and diversity were largely derived from T cells produced anew. Roughly two months post-transplant, alpha-beta T cells reportedly originated from several hundred graft clones that had expanded.

Molecular barcoding with unique molecular identifiers was used for the TCRbeta library. TCRdb itself ran the PCR reads through MiXCR, one entry per CDR3 protein. The sample includes some 300,000 distinct CDR3 sequences, 10% of them seen just once. CDR1 is MNHNS and CDR2 is SASEGT in the germline V gene. The junction had 1 base not matched to a gene; V was cut back by 0 bases and J by 2 bases. The CDR3 totals 16 residues. This sample comprised PBMCs, obtained before TCRalphabeta/CD19-depleted stem cell transplant. V gene TRBV6-1 combines with J gene TRBJ2-3, with 11 bases fitting TRBD2. The TCR comes from a boy younger than two with acute myeloid leukemia, due to receive a stem cell transplant. CDR3 bases: TGTGCCAGCAGTGAAGCTAGCGGGGGGGCCACAGATACGCAGTATTTT. It codes for CASSEASGGATDTQYF.